This TCR beta chain stems from a study of follicular helper T cells after annual influenza vaccination. Study details: Some donors were sampled over the 2013-2014, 2014-2015 and 2015-2016 vaccinations. The study's findings and limits: Change in circulating plasmablasts correlated with ICOS+CD38+ cTfh clonality change.

With 4 bases removed from V and 2 bases from J, the gap between germline ends came to 8 bases. The CDR3 contains 13 residues. Looked up from germline, CDR1 is SNHLY and CDR2 is FYNNEI. As to this clone: The target antigen is unknown.

TCRdb keeps only in-frame clones here, not all; method: immunoSEQ multiplex PCR. The data show more than 2,000 clones, approximately 80% seen once. Time point denoted: 2015-2016 season, 7 days after influenza vaccination. ICOS+CD38+ and ICOS-CD38- fractions were sorted from non-naive CD4+CXCR5+PD-1+ cells. Sequencing was performed on CXCR5+ CD38- circulating T follicular helper cells from blood, taken 7 days after influenza vaccination. The subset here: circulating Tfh, non-naive CD4+CXCR5+PD-1+ (ICOS+CD38+ or ICOS-CD38-). This receptor was taken from an adult who received the influenza vaccine. This chain uses TRBV2 with TRBJ1-2; D ambiguous. The CDR3 nucleotides are TGTGCCAGCAGTGTCCAGAGGAACTATGGCTACACCTTC. Its translation: CASSVQRNYGYTF. Full variable domain (remainder filled in from reference TRBV2 and TRBJ1-2): EPEVTQTPSHQVTQMGQEVILRCVPISNHLYFYWYRQILGQKVEFLVSFYNNEISEKSEIFDDQFSVERPDGSNFTLKIRSTKLEDSAMYFCASSVQRNYGYTFGSGTRLTVV.